These 17 T cell receptor beta chains were sequenced from one sample in a study of shared T cell receptors in the human thymus. The protocol was immunoSEQ multiplex PCR, while the TCRdb copy is restricted to in-frame clones and leaves out a portion. The repertoire holds 700,000 or so clones, approximately 85% seen once, with roughly 0.01% in the top ten. This sample was shared with a second study, whose subject was human thymus T cells.

Material for sequencing was thymocytes. These receptor sequences come from a girl less than two years old with a congenital heart defect.

The chain recombines TRBV5-6 with TRBJ1-2; 7 bases match TRBD1. V was clipped by 0 bases and J by 2 bases; unmatched bases: 7. Germline assignment: CDR1 SGHDT and CDR2 YYEEEE. CDR3 length: 16 residues. The CDR3 coding sequence is TGTGCCAGCAGCTTGGCCGGAGAACAGGGGAACTATGGCTACACCTTC. Its protein is CASSLAGEQGNYGYTF.

The V and J genes are TRBV4-1 and TRBJ1-2; 10 bases line up with TRBD1. The CDR3 sequence is 16 residues long. From germline, CDR1 is MGHRA and CDR2 YSYEKL. After removal of 2 bases from V and 5 bases from J, the junction contained 8 bases not matched to a gene. The CDR3 reads CASSQQGGQGVYGYTF. The CDR3, as DNA: TGCGCCAGCAGCCAACAAGGAGGACAGGGGGTATATGGCTACACCTTC.

This rearrangement joins TRBV27 to TRBJ1-1; D may be TRBD1 (6 bases). Trimming left V 5 bases short and J 11 bases short, with 18 bases between. CDR1 MNHEY and CDR2 SMNVEV come from the germline V gene (reference sequence). This CDR3 is built from 13 residues. The DNA for the CDR3 is TGTGCCAGCAGTCCCGACAGGACCCTTGGGGCTTTCTTT. Its protein product is CASSPDRTLGAFF.

This clone has more than one count but fewer than ten. This chain uses TRBV21-1 with TRBJ2-4; TRBD2 is the table's D call and was not checked against the DNA. TRBV21-1 is a recognized pseudogene. The CDR3 consists of 13 residues. CDR3 sequence (DNA): TGTGCCAGCAGCAAACTAGCCAAAAACATTCAGTACTTC. Protein: CASSKLAKNIQYF.

The chain is built from TRBV28 and TRBJ2-3; 8 nucleotides match TRBD2. Trimming removed 9 bases from V and 2 bases from J; junction bases left unmatched: 13. Germline CDR1 and CDR2: MDHEN and SYDVKM. The CDR3 contains 16 residues. Here the CDR3 DNA reads TGTGCCAGTTTCCCTTCTGGCGGGGGGACCACAGATACGCAGTATTTT. As protein: CASFPSGGGTTDTQYF. Drawing the rest from reference TRBV28 and TRBJ2-3, the complete variable domain is DVKVTQSSRYLVKRTGEKVFLECVQDMDHENMFWYRQDPGLGLRLIYFSYDVKMKEKGDIPEGYSVSREKKERFSLILESASTNQTSMYLCASFPSGGGTTDTQYFGPGTRLTVL.

The rearrangement links TRBV28 to TRBJ2-7; 9 bases line up with TRBD1. CDR1 and CDR2 from the germline V gene are MDHEN and SYDVKM. The CDR3 sequence is 17 residues long. After removal of 5 bases from V and 0 bases from J, the junction contained 11 bases not matched to a gene. In DNA, the CDR3 is TGTGCCAGCAGTCCAACCACAGGGGGCTGTAGCTCCTACGAGCAGTACTTC. Its protein is CASSPTTGGCSSYEQYF.

This clone was counted a few times. V gene TRBV4-3 combines with J gene TRBJ1-1, with D perhaps matching TRBD1 (5 bases). The CDR3 length is 19 residues. The germline V gene encodes CDR1 LGHNA and CDR2 YSLEER. V was trimmed by 2 bases and J by 0 bases, leaving 22 bases between them. In DNA, the CDR3 is TGCGCCAGCAGCCAAAAGTGGGGGACTATCGGGGCCGTGAACACTGAAGCTTTCTTT. It codes for CASSQKWGTIGAVNTEAFF.

Only a few counts were recorded for this clone. The chain links TRBV7-2 to TRBJ1-1; D is uncertain. Germline CDR1 is SGHTA and CDR2 is FQGNSA. V was cut by 5 bases and J by 1 base, with 8 bases left in between. The CDR3 has 13 residues. The CDR3 protein is CASSPSQNTEAFF. CDR3 DNA: TGTGCCAGCAGCCCTAGCCAGAACACTGAAGCTTTCTTT.

The table lists this clone with a count of one. The chain combines TRBV15 with TRBJ1-5; 7 bases fit TRBD1. CDR1 LNHNV and CDR2 YYDKDF come from the germline V gene (reference sequence). With V trimmed by 5 bases and J by 7 bases, 14 bases remained unmatched. CDR3 length: 16 amino acids. In DNA form, the CDR3 reads TGTGCCACCAGCCGGAGACTTAGGGGGCCGGGACAGCCCCAGCATTTT. This sequence encodes CATSRRLRGPGQPQHF.

The chain carries TRBV29-1 and TRBJ2-5; 15 bases align to TRBD2. CDR3 length: 17 amino acids. Trimming removed 3 bases from V and 2 bases from J; junction bases left unmatched: 7. Germline V CDR1 and CDR2: SQVTM, ANQGSEA. The CDR3, as DNA: TGCAGCGTTGAGAGGACTAGCGGGGGGGATAAACAAGAGACCCAGTACTTC. Translated: CSVERTSGGDKQETQYF.

The J gene is TRBJ2-5, the V gene TRBV2, with 8 bases that match TRBD1. This CDR3 region has 14 residues. From germline, CDR1 is SNHLY and CDR2 FYNNEI. J lost 5 bases, V lost 8 bases, and 10 bases had no gene match. CDR3 residues: CASGQGIREETQYF. The CDR3 DNA is TGTGCCAGCGGACAGGGAATTCGCGAGGAGACCCAGTACTTC.

The chain carries TRBV4-1 and TRBJ2-7, with 7 bases fitting TRBD2. CDR3 size: 15 residues. The V gene end was trimmed by 6 bases and the J gene end by 3 bases; junction bases not matched to a gene: 11. The germline gives CDR1 MGHRA, CDR2 YSYEKL. The CDR3 nucleotides are TGCGCCAGCAGTCAAAGGGGAGGGGCCTACTACGAGCAGTACTTC. Its protein product is CASSQRGGAYYEQYF.

This clone came up once. V usage is TRBV4-1 and J usage is TRBJ2-1; 12 bases line up with TRBD2. This CDR3 contains 17 residues. The V gene end was trimmed by 2 bases and the J gene end by 3 bases; junction bases not matched to a gene: 5. Germline assignment: CDR1 MGHRA and CDR2 YSYEKL. In DNA form, the CDR3 reads TGCGCCAGCAGCCAAAGTCTAGCGGGGGGGATCTACAATGAGCAGTTCTTC. Translating gives CASSQSLAGGIYNEQFF.

The J gene is TRBJ1-1, the V gene TRBV7-8; 10 bases are a match to TRBD1. V dropped 1 base and J dropped 8; count of bases not matched to a gene: 7. The CDR3 covers 15 residues. Germline CDR1 is SGHVS and CDR2 is FQNEAQ. The CDR3 region has the DNA TGTGCCAGCAGCTTAGTGACAGGGGGCTACCTCGAAGCTTTCTTT. It translates to CASSLVTGGYLEAFF.

The table lists this clone with a count of one. The chain has TRBV6-6 and TRBJ2-3; a possible D gene is TRBD1 (5 bases). The V gene lost 6 bases and the J gene lost 1 base, with 11 bases spanning the gap. CDR1 and CDR2 (germline): MNHNY, SVGAGI (reference sequence). This CDR3 is 14 amino acids long. The CDR3 spells CASSRDWRTDTQYF. CDR3 nucleotides: TGTGCCAGCAGCAGGGATTGGCGCACAGATACGCAGTATTTT.

This chain connects TRBV2 to TRBJ1-2; D gene ambiguous. Trimming pared 4 bases from V and 2 bases from J, leaving 8 bases between. This CDR3 has 13 amino acids. CDR1 and CDR2 from the germline V gene are SNHLY and FYNNEI. CDR3 nucleotide sequence: TGTGCCAGCAGTGGACGGGAAAACTATGGCTACACCTTC. Protein product: CASSGRENYGYTF.

V is TRBV28 and J is TRBJ1-4; D unclear. The CDR3 extends over 12 amino acids. Germline lookup yields CDR1 MDHEN and CDR2 SYDVKM. The germline V and J ends were trimmed by 3 bases and 14 bases, with 13 bases remaining between them. CDR3 amino acids: CASSFGDAPLFF. The CDR3, as DNA: TGTGCCAGCAGTTTCGGAGACGCTCCTCTGTTTTTT.